A single sample is the source of the 19 T cell receptor beta chains below, sequenced in a study of siplizumab effects on memory and regulatory T cells. Measured with immunoSEQ multiplex PCR; TCRdb has only the in-frame clones, and not every one. This table holds under 140,000 clones, 80% to 95% found once. The sample taken for sequencing was CD4+ T cells sorted from blood. The source is a human donor in good health.

The genes are TRBV5-1 and TRBJ1-3, with D perhaps TRBD1 (6 bases). Germline V gives CDR1 SGHRS, CDR2 YFSETQ. The CDR3 sequence is 16 residues long. Between the trimmed V and J ends, which lost 2 bases and 1 base, there was a span of 13 bases. CDR3 residues: CASSFLPQGSGNTIYF. The CDR3 DNA follows: TGCGCCAGCAGCTTCCTGCCACAGGGATCTGGAAACACCATATATTTT.

The V and J genes are TRBV6-6 and TRBJ2-1; the D gene is possibly TRBD2 (6 bases). Between the trimmed V and J ends, which lost 7 bases and 9 bases, there was a span of 16 bases. This CDR3 is 13 amino acids long. The germline CDR1 and CDR2 sequences are MNHNY and SVGAGI (reference sequence). This chain's CDR3 is CASTRGTEGEQFF. CDR3 DNA sequence: TGTGCCAGCACCCGCGGTACGGAGGGTGAGCAGTTCTTC.

This chain joins TRBV5-4 and TRBJ2-2, with 11 bases fitting TRBD2. Trimming at V came to 3 bases and at J to 0 bases, leaving 4 bases not matched to a gene. CDR3 length equals 17 residues. Germline loops: CDR1 SGHNT, CDR2 YYREEE (reference sequence). The CDR3 loop reads CASSWALAGANTGELFF. CDR3 DNA sequence: TGTGCCAGCAGCTGGGCACTAGCGGGAGCGAACACCGGGGAGCTGTTTTTT.

This chain uses TRBV25-1 with TRBJ2-5; D uncertain. Trimming shortened V by 8 bases and J by 4 bases, and 8 bases separated the two germline ends. Per germline, CDR1 MGHDK and CDR2 SYGVNS. The CDR3 spans 11 residues. The CDR3 DNA follows: TGTGCCAGCCAAAACAGAGAGACCCAGTACTTC. Encoded protein: CASQNRETQYF.

The chain employs TRBV5-4 and TRBJ1-2; possibly TRBD1 for D (5 bases). Trimming took 4 bases from V and 8 from J, leaving 15 bases between them. Germline loops: CDR1 SGHNT, CDR2 YYREEE (reference sequence). This CDR3 contains 13 residues. In nucleotides, the CDR3 is TGTGCCAGCAGCCCACAGGAGATTTACGGCTACACCTTC. It yields the protein CASSPQEIYGYTF.

CDR3 sequence: CASSPLLAGTTYEQYF. The CDR3 DNA reads TGTGCCAGCTCACCACTACTAGCGGGGACTACCTACGAGCAGTACTTC. The V gene is TRBV18, the J gene TRBJ2-7; 10 nucleotides agree with TRBD2. With V trimmed by 1 base and J by 2 bases, 5 bases remained unmatched. Per germline, CDR1 KGHSH and CDR2 LQKENI. The CDR3 has 16 residues.

The CDR3 DNA sequence: TGTGCCAGCAGCTCAATGGGGGATACGCAGTATTTT. Residues: CASSSMGDTQYF. The chain joins TRBV7-2 to TRBJ2-3, with no clear D. The CDR3 runs to 12 residues. The germline CDR1 and CDR2 sequences are SGHTA and FQGNSA. V was clipped by 4 bases and J by 6 bases, with 8 bases between them. The whole variable domain, filled in from reference TRBV7-2 and TRBJ2-3, reads GAGVSQSPSNKVTEKGKDVELRCDPISGHTALYWYRQSLGQGLEFLIYFQGNSAPDKSGLPSDRFSAERTGGSVSTLTIQRTQQEDSAVYLCASSSMGDTQYFGPGTRLTVL.

The chain couples TRBV25-1 to TRBJ1-2, with 7 bases lining up with TRBD1. Germline V lookup: CDR1 MGHDK, CDR2 SYGVNS. The V and J ends lost 6 bases and 2 bases, in that order; junction bases with no gene match: 3. The CDR3 covers 13 residues. This CDR3 is CASRGQENYGYTF. The DNA for the CDR3 is TGTGCCAGCAGAGGACAGGAGAACTATGGCTACACCTTC.

The chain recombines TRBV6-5 with TRBJ2-7, with TRBD1 identical over 7 bases. There are 15 residues in the CDR3. Germline V lookup: CDR1 MNHEY, CDR2 SVGAGI. V was pared by 4 bases and J by 3 bases, with 9 bases of the junction left unmatched. The CDR3 sequence is CASSSAGTEDYEQYF. The CDR3 DNA is TGTGCCAGCAGTTCGGCCGGGACAGAGGACTACGAGCAGTACTTC.

V gene TRBV29-1 combines with J gene TRBJ2-2; 10 nucleotides agree with TRBD2. Germline CDR1 SQVTM, CDR2 ANQGSEA. The CDR3 has 17 residues. With 2 bases clipped from V and 7 bases from J, the junction kept 13 bases outside the gene matches. The CDR3 region has the DNA TGCAGCGTTGAAATCAATCTCGCTAGCGGGAGTATCGGGGAGCTGTTTTTT. The encoded protein is CSVEINLASGSIGELFF.

The V call is TRBV7-2, the J call TRBJ2-5; TRBD1 matches at 10 bases. The V gene end was trimmed by 2 bases and the J gene end by 4 bases; junction bases not matched to a gene: 7. The CDR3 has 16 amino acids. CDR1 is SGHTA, CDR2 FQGNSA, per germline. CDR3 nucleotides: TGTGCCAGCAGCTTAAAAGGGACAGGGGTACGAGAGACCCAGTACTTC. Amino acids: CASSLKGTGVRETQYF.

V and J are TRBV6-5 and TRBJ1-1; D gene uncertain. CDR3 length: 13 residues. The V end was cut by 2 bases, the J end by 5 bases, with 9 bases between. Germline values: CDR1 MNHEY, CDR2 SVGAGI. CDR3 bases: TGTGCCAGCAGTTACGAGAGGCTAACTGAAGCTTTCTTT. Translation gives CASSYERLTEAFF.

The genes are TRBV5-1 and TRBJ2-7; D might be TRBD2 (6 bases). CDR3 length: 14 amino acids. Between the trimmed V and J ends, which lost 4 bases and 1 base, there was a span of 12 bases. CDR1 SGHRS and CDR2 YFSETQ come from the germline V gene. CDR3 in DNA: TGCGCCAGCAGCGCGAAGGAGGGGTCCTACGAGCAGTACTTC. Its translation is CASSAKEGSYEQYF.

The rearrangement uses TRBV11-2 and TRBJ1-3; D remains unclear. Trimming cost V 3 bases and J 0 bases, with 6 bases left between them. Germline lookup yields CDR1 SGHAT and CDR2 FQNNGV. The CDR3 totals 14 residues. The CDR3, as DNA: TGTGCCAGCAGCTTGGGCATCTCTGGAAACACCATATATTTT. Its translation is CASSLGISGNTIYF.

The CDR3 DNA reads TGTGCCAGCAGCGTATCCCCCGTTACTAGCGGGGGGGAGACCCAGTACTTC. Its translation: CASSVSPVTSGGETQYF. The V call is TRBV9, the J call TRBJ2-5; 12 bases align to TRBD2. The V gene end was trimmed by 1 base and the J gene end by 5 bases; junction bases not matched to a gene: 9. The V gene's germline CDR1 is SGDLS and CDR2 YYNGEE. The CDR3 runs 17 residues.

The chain is built from TRBV18 and TRBJ1-4; no reliable D call. Trimming pared 3 bases from V and 5 bases from J, leaving 10 bases between. In germline, CDR1 is KGHSH, CDR2 LQKENI. The CDR3 is 14 amino acids. This chain's CDR3 is CASSPRETNEKLFF. The CDR3 DNA follows: TGTGCCAGCTCACCCCGGGAGACAAATGAAAAACTGTTTTTT.

The chain links TRBV19 to TRBJ1-1; D is undetermined. The CDR3 length is 15 residues. Germline V CDR1 and CDR2: LNHDA, SQIVND (reference sequence). Trimming shortened V by 0 bases and J by 0 bases, and 8 bases separated the two germline ends. This CDR3 is CASSIEGRLNTEAFF. Written as DNA, the CDR3 is TGTGCCAGTAGTATAGAGGGTAGACTGAACACTGAAGCTTTCTTT.

V gene TRBV29-1 combines with J gene TRBJ2-5, with D uncertain. Germline lookup yields CDR1 SQVTM and CDR2 ANQGSEA. Trimming pared 2 bases from V and 5 bases from J, leaving 30 bases between. This CDR3 comprises 19 residues. For the CDR3, the DNA is TGCAGCGTTGAATCGGTTCCTCCTGGGCTTACCCTCAACCGGGAGACCCAGTACTTC. Encoded protein: CSVESVPPGLTLNRETQYF.

The CDR3 coding sequence is TGTGCCACCCTGGGGGACAGGGGAACAGATACGCAGTATTTT. This gives the protein CATLGDRGTDTQYF. The rearrangement joins TRBV10-3 to TRBJ2-3; TRBD1 matches at 10 bases. The V gene end was trimmed by 10 bases and the J gene end by 3 bases; junction bases not matched to a gene: 7. There are 14 residues in the CDR3. Germline CDR1 reads ENHRY; CDR2 reads SYGVKD.